These T cell receptor beta chains were read from a single sample in a study of naive and memory T cell subsets. TCRdb processed the UMI-ligation and nested PCR reads anew with MiXCR; each CDR3 protein has one entry. This table has about 150,000 distinct CDR3 sequences, 22% appearing once. The sequenced sample was naive CD4+ T cells from blood. Receptors originate from a human donor in good health. CDR3s include the opening cysteine and the closing phenylalanine or tryptophan. The order of the fields is V gene, J gene, CDR3 protein.

v_call: TRBV3-1
j_call: TRBJ2-3
cdr3_aa: CASSQGASGGGAQYF

v_call: TRBV20-1
j_call: TRBJ1-2
cdr3_aa: CSDGTGPLSGYGYTF

v_call: TRBV5-1
j_call: TRBJ2-3
cdr3_aa: CASSKQASTDTQYF

v_call: TRBV5-1
j_call: TRBJ2-5
cdr3_aa: CASSFGARPSLKETQYF

v_call: TRBV6-2/TRBV6-3
j_call: TRBJ2-1
cdr3_aa: CASSKSSSYNEQFF

v_call: TRBV4-2
j_call: TRBJ2-1
cdr3_aa: CASSQEIRLAGNVGSFYEQFF

v_call: TRBV29-1
j_call: TRBJ2-3
cdr3_aa: CSVELLARGDTQFF

v_call: TRBV5-1
j_call: TRBJ1-6
cdr3_aa: CASSLDGQYNSPLHF

v_call: TRBV28
j_call: TRBJ1-6
cdr3_aa: CASTRSWDSNSPLHF

v_call: TRBV6-5
j_call: TRBJ1-1
cdr3_aa: CASSGPRQGVEAFF

v_call: TRBV7-9
j_call: TRBJ2-3
cdr3_aa: CASSFSWETGTDTQYF

v_call: TRBV7-9
j_call: TRBJ2-7
cdr3_aa: CASSGGEQYF

v_call: TRBV12-3/TRBV12-4
j_call: TRBJ2-3
cdr3_aa: CASTLDRVEDTQYF

v_call: TRBV9
j_call: TRBJ2-1
cdr3_aa: CASNREVSSYNEQFF

v_call: TRBV29-1
j_call: TRBJ2-2
cdr3_aa: CSVVRGRAHTGELFF

v_call: TRBV3-1
j_call: TRBJ2-1
cdr3_aa: CASSQDSSGRATYNEQFF

v_call: TRBV20-1
j_call: TRBJ2-1
cdr3_aa: CSARDDSDEQFF

v_call: TRBV28
j_call: TRBJ2-7
cdr3_aa: CASSLNTGRGSYEQYF

v_call: TRBV12-3/TRBV12-4
j_call: TRBJ2-1
cdr3_aa: CASSLELAGVISGEQFF

v_call: TRBV15
j_call: TRBJ1-4
cdr3_aa: CATSRGGINEKLFF

v_call: TRBV7-3
j_call: TRBJ1-1
cdr3_aa: CASSLSVEASEAFF

v_call: TRBV28
j_call: TRBJ1-2
cdr3_aa: CASGAGGRGYTF

v_call: TRBV30
j_call: TRBJ2-5
cdr3_aa: CAWSVLGRETQYF

v_call: TRBV9
j_call: TRBJ2-7
cdr3_aa: CASSLGQGRGEQYF

v_call: TRBV24-1
j_call: TRBJ2-1
cdr3_aa: CATSDPSGSAFNEQFF

v_call: TRBV28
j_call: TRBJ2-5
cdr3_aa: CASMTIAETQYF

v_call: TRBV20-1
j_call: TRBJ2-2
cdr3_aa: CSARDAGQPANTGELFF

v_call: TRBV15
j_call: TRBJ2-7
cdr3_aa: CATSPGLAVQGPYEQYF

v_call: TRBV20-1
j_call: TRBJ1-2
cdr3_aa: CSASRQAGGYTF